The 12 T cell receptor beta chains below were found in one sample sequenced in a study of shared clonotypes between healthy human individuals (dated by TCRdb to 2020 to 2021). For the CD8 naive samples, CD45RO-negative cells were positively selected for CCR7, yielding a CD45RA+CCR7+ population from which TemRA cells were excluded. The library was made by the immunoSEQ multiplex PCR assay. Entries here come from immuneACCESS through TCRdb and include only in-frame sequences with V and J called. Some clones fail to appear in such tables; in the studies checked, an unresolved V gene covers under half of the shortfall, and the cause of the remainder is unknown. This sample gives approximately 810,000 clones in total; about 91% of them show up just once. Of the sample, more than 20% falls within the top ten clones. Sample: naive CD8+ T cells sorted from blood. The cell subset or site label, as the study defines it: CD45RA+CCR7+. The receptors originated from a man under 40 in good health.

This chain links TRBV4-1 with TRBJ2-7; a weak D match, TRBD2 (5 bases). The V end lost 0 bases, the J end lost 4 bases, and 13 bases lay between the germline ends. The germline V gene encodes CDR1 MGHRA and CDR2 YSYEKL. This CDR3 has 15 residues. This CDR3 is CASSQDSGSAYEQYF. CDR3 in DNA: TGCGCCAGCAGCCAAGATTCGGGGTCGGCTTACGAGCAGTACTTC.

The V and J genes are TRBV6-1 and TRBJ2-6; maybe TRBD2 (5 bases). V lost 2 bases and J 1 base, leaving 15 bases between the germline ends. Germline-derived CDR1 and CDR2 are MNHNS and SASEGT. The CDR3 totals 18 residues. CDR3 loop: CASSERHPEDSGANVLTF. The DNA of the CDR3 is TGTGCCAGCAGTGAAAGGCACCCGGAGGATTCTGGGGCCAACGTCCTGACTTTC.

The chain couples TRBV7-2 to TRBJ2-3; TRBD2 matches at 8 bases. Germline assignment: CDR1 SGHTA and CDR2 FQGNSA. This CDR3 contains 19 residues. The ends lost 0 bases at V and 1 base at J; junction bases unmatched: 12. The CDR3 sequence: CASSLANREGPLGTDTQYF. In DNA form, the CDR3 reads TGTGCCAGCAGCTTAGCGAACCGGGAGGGACCCCTTGGCACAGATACGCAGTATTTT.

J is TRBJ2-3 and V is TRBV7-9, with 10 positions matching TRBD2. V shed 1 base and J 8 bases; nucleotides not matched to a gene: 12. Germline V gives CDR1 SEHNR, CDR2 FQNEAQ (reference sequence). There are 17 residues in the CDR3. The CDR3 sequence is CASSLGSPAGGLGTQYF. For the CDR3, the DNA is TGTGCCAGCAGCTTAGGATCCCCAGCGGGAGGGCTGGGTACGCAGTATTTT. The complete variable domain, with remaining parts taken from reference TRBV7-9 and TRBJ2-3, reads DTGVSQNPRHKITKRGQNVTFRCDPISEHNRLYWYRQTLGQGPEFLTYFQNEAQLEKSRLLSDRFSAERPKGSFSTLEIQRTEQGDSAMYLCASSLGSPAGGLGTQYFGPGTRLTVL.

The chain links TRBV5-6 to TRBJ1-1; no clear D gene. V was clipped by 4 bases and J by 2 bases, with 6 bases between them. The CDR3 spans 12 residues. Per germline, CDR1 SGHDT and CDR2 YYEEEE. The CDR3 loop reads CASSHPNTEAFF. DNA of the CDR3: TGTGCCAGCAGCCACCCCAACACTGAAGCTTTCTTT.

The rearrangement joins TRBV28 to TRBJ1-5, with D hard to call. V dropped 1 base and J dropped 2 bases, with 6 bases sitting between them. The CDR3 has 14 residues. The germline CDR1 and CDR2 sequences are MDHEN and SYDVKM. The CDR3 protein is CASSLSGGNQPQHF. The CDR3, as DNA: TGTGCCAGCAGTTTATCCGGGGGCAATCAGCCCCAGCATTTT.

This clone was found a few times. The chain carries TRBV4-1 and TRBJ1-2, with D unresolved. The germline gives CDR1 MGHRA, CDR2 YSYEKL. The ends were cut back, 0 bases at V and 4 bases at J, with 12 bases in the middle. CDR3 length: 15 amino acids. The chain's CDR3 is CASSQEAGYLYGYTF. The CDR3 coding sequence is TGCGCCAGCAGCCAAGAGGCTGGGTATCTCTATGGCTACACCTTC.

This chain joins TRBV12-5 and TRBJ2-1; perhaps TRBD1 as D (5 bases). Germline V gene sequence: CDR1 LGHNT, CDR2 FRNRAP. The CDR3 is 15 amino acids. Trimming pared 4 bases from V and 2 bases from J, leaving 12 bases between. The CDR3 sequence: CASGSAGKAYNEQFF. DNA of the CDR3: TGTGCTAGTGGTTCTGCAGGGAAGGCCTACAATGAGCAGTTCTTC.

This chain connects TRBV5-1 to TRBJ2-3; 11 positions agree with TRBD2. CDR3 length: 19 residues. J gave up 0 bases and V 4 bases, and 13 bases lay outside the gene matches. Germline CDR1 is SGHRS and CDR2 is YFSETQ. The CDR3 coding sequence is TGCGCCAGCAGCCGAATTGGACTAGCGGGCACCGATAGCACAGATACGCAGTATTTT. Translated: CASSRIGLAGTDSTDTQYF. The full variable domain, completed using reference TRBV5-1 and TRBJ2-3, is KAGVTQTPRYLIKTRGQQVTLSCSPISGHRSVSWYQQTPGQGLQFLFEYFSETQRNKGNFPGRFSGRQFSNSRSEMNVSTLELGDSALYLCASSRIGLAGTDSTDTQYFGPGTRLTVL.

The CDR3, as DNA: TGTGCCACCGATTTTGGGACAGGGGCCTACGAGCAGTACTTC. This gives the protein CATDFGTGAYEQYF. The V call is TRBV2, the J call TRBJ2-7; 10 nucleotides agree with TRBD1. V was clipped by 10 bases and J by 2 bases; unmatched bases: 8. Germline V CDR1 and CDR2: SNHLY, FYNNEI. The CDR3 loop spans 14 amino acids.

This sequence joins TRBV11-2 and TRBJ2-7, with unresolved D. The CDR3 runs to 14 residues. Germline V lookup: CDR1 SGHAT, CDR2 FQNNGV. The V end was cut by 4 bases, the J end by 5 bases, with 15 bases between. The CDR3 DNA follows: TGTGCCAGCAGCTCTCCCCAATATAATAACGAGCAGTACTTC. Translation gives CASSSPQYNNEQYF.

The J gene is TRBJ2-7, the V gene TRBV7-9, with 9 bases that match TRBD1. The trim removed 5 bases at V and 4 bases at J, leaving 9 bases unmatched. Per the germline V gene, CDR1 is SEHNR and CDR2 is FQNEAQ (reference sequence). This CDR3 is built from 15 residues. CDR3 bases: TGTGCCAGCAGCGCCACCGGGACAGGGAGTTACGAGCAGTACTTC. Protein product: CASSATGTGSYEQYF.